Sequencing of this T cell receptor (beta chain) was carried out in a study of cytotoxic CD8 clonotypes in ibrutinib-treated CLL. The study, taken as a whole, reports: On treatment, the uncommon public clonotypes contracted or remained stable.

On this clone itself: The antigen remains unidentified.

Sequencing was performed with immunoSEQ multiplex PCR; in TCRdb, only in-frame clones are kept and a portion is missing. Found here are about 130,000 clones, approximately 80% of them singletons; the top ten hold about 3.5%. Material: PBMCs, obtained after 24 months of ibrutinib treatment. The clonotype was recovered from a human donor with chronic lymphocytic leukemia.

CDR3: CASSSWGRPNEQFF. CDR3 DNA sequence: TGTGCCAGCAGCTCCTGGGGGAGACCGAATGAGCAGTTCTTC. This sequence joins TRBV7-9 and TRBJ2-1; D tentatively reads TRBD1 or TRBD2 (5 bases each). V dropped 4 bases and J dropped 7 bases, with 14 bases sitting between them. This CDR3 region has 14 residues. Germline CDR1 and CDR2: SEHNR and FQNEAQ (reference sequence).